The 20 T cell receptor beta chains in this list originate from one sample, sequenced in a study of T cell responses to AZD1222 COVID-19 vaccine. TCRdb keeps only in-frame clones here, not all; method: immunoSEQ multiplex PCR. The table lists roughly 150,000 clones, approximately 89% of them singletons. This specimen consisted of peripheral blood, obtained on day 0 of MenACWY control vaccination. These receptors were taken from an adult in good health.

V usage is TRBV4-3 and J usage is TRBJ1-6; D perhaps matches TRBD1 (5 bases). CDR3 length equals 15 residues. CDR1 LGHNA and CDR2 YSLEER come from the germline V gene. Trimming took 4 bases from V and 9 from J, leaving 16 bases between them. CDR3 amino acids: CASSRRKGNGSPLHF. The CDR3 DNA reads as TGCGCCAGCAGCCGCAGGAAGGGGAATGGTTCACCCCTCCACTTT.

The rearrangement joins TRBV5-1 to TRBJ2-1; 8 positions match TRBD2. There are 16 residues in the CDR3. The J segment lost 2 bases and the V segment lost 2 bases, leaving 6 bases of the junction unmatched. Looked up from germline, CDR1 is SGHRS and CDR2 is YFSETQ. The DNA for the CDR3 is TGCGCCAGCAGCTTTCTCTCTAGCGGGCCCTACAATGAGCAGTTCTTC. Translating gives CASSFLSSGPYNEQFF.

J is TRBJ1-2 and V is TRBV5-1, with D possibly TRBD1 on 6 matching bases. Germline V gene lookup returns CDR1 SGHRS and CDR2 YFSETQ. Trimming removed 3 bases from V and 5 bases from J, with 14 bases in between. The CDR3 has 14 residues. The CDR3 DNA reads as TGCGCCAGCAGCTCAGCAGGGCAGGGGTATGGCTACACCTTC. This encodes CASSSAGQGYGYTF.

The V call is TRBV12-5, the J call TRBJ2-3; D remains unclear. V was cut by 5 bases and J by 3 bases, with 3 bases left in between. The CDR3 loop spans 11 amino acids. Germline V gene data show CDR1 as LGHNT and CDR2 as FRNRAP. CDR3 protein: CASGDTDTQYF. Written as DNA, the CDR3 is TGTGCTAGTGGTGATACAGATACGCAGTATTTT.

The chain combines TRBV5-1 with TRBJ2-1; D may be TRBD1 or TRBD2 (6 bases each). Per germline, CDR1 SGHRS and CDR2 YFSETQ. Trimming left V 0 bases short and J 4 bases short, with 14 bases between. The CDR3 runs 16 residues. The CDR3 sequence: CASSLGRGPQYNEQFF. The CDR3 nucleotides are TGCGCCAGCAGCTTGGGACGGGGGCCCCAATACAATGAGCAGTTCTTC. Full variable domain (missing parts from reference TRBV5-1 and TRBJ2-1): KAGVTQTPRYLIKTRGQQVTLSCSPISGHRSVSWYQQTPGQGLQFLFEYFSETQRNKGNFPGRFSGRQFSNSRSEMNVSTLELGDSALYLCASSLGRGPQYNEQFFGPGTRLTVL.

This clone was found once. The rearrangement joins TRBV10-3 to TRBJ1-1; D gene uncertain. Deletions cut 5 bases from V and 0 bases from J, with 13 bases between. The CDR3 covers 15 residues. Germline V gene lookup returns CDR1 ENHRY and CDR2 SYGVKD. CDR3 nucleotides: TGTGCCATCAGTAGATCGGGAACCTTGAACACTGAAGCTTTCTTT. Protein sequence: CAISRSGTLNTEAFF.

The rearrangement joins TRBV4-1 to TRBJ1-6; D gene uncertain. Germline V lookup: CDR1 MGHRA, CDR2 YSYEKL. V lost 4 bases to trimming and J lost 14 bases, with 30 bases between them. This CDR3 has 18 amino acids. CDR3 loop: CASSRDGLLTLGGNTLHF. The CDR3 DNA sequence: TGCGCCAGCAGCCGCGACGGTCTCCTCACCCTCGGTGGAAATACCCTCCACTTT.

This chain joins TRBV2 and TRBJ1-4; no definite D call. Germline-derived CDR1 and CDR2 are SNHLY and FYNNEI. The CDR3 totals 15 residues. V dropped 9 bases and J dropped 0 bases, with 14 bases sitting between them. The CDR3 region is CASGRAPATNEKLFF. As DNA, the CDR3 is TGTGCCAGTGGACGGGCGCCTGCAACTAATGAAAAACTGTTTTTT.

The chain combines TRBV21-1 with TRBJ1-2; the table names TRBD1, a call not compared with the DNA. TRBV21-1 corresponds to a pseudogene. CDR3 length: 15 residues. The CDR3 coding sequence is TGTGCCAGCAGCAAAGTGGACAGGGATCTATATGGCTACACCTTC. It codes for CASSKVDRDLYGYTF.

This chain links TRBV19 with TRBJ1-5; TRBD1 is a possible D gene (5 bases). Per germline, CDR1 LNHDA and CDR2 SQIVND (reference sequence). The CDR3 extends over 16 amino acids. Trimming shortened V by 5 bases and J by 0 bases, and 14 bases separated the two germline ends. Here the CDR3 DNA reads TGTGCCAGTAGTGACCGGGACGGATATAGCAATCAGCCCCAGCATTTT. This sequence encodes CASSDRDGYSNQPQHF.

This sequence joins TRBV15 and TRBJ2-3; the match to TRBD2 covers 8 bases. V lost 0 bases to trimming and J lost 5 bases; unmatched junction nucleotides: 13. This CDR3 is 18 amino acids long. The germline CDR1 and CDR2 sequences are LNHNV and YYDKDF (reference sequence). This CDR3 reads CATSRDIAGLASLDTQYF. In DNA form, the CDR3 reads TGTGCCACCAGCAGAGATATCGCTGGACTAGCCAGCTTAGATACGCAGTATTTT.

The genes are TRBV5-4 and TRBJ2-3, with a tentative D call TRBD1 (5 bases). The CDR3 extends over 14 amino acids. From germline, CDR1 is SGHNT and CDR2 YYREEE (reference sequence). V was trimmed by 5 bases and J by 3 bases, leaving 13 bases between them. The CDR3 spells CASSGAKRTDTQYF. The CDR3 DNA is TGTGCCAGCAGTGGGGCGAAACGAACAGATACGCAGTATTTT.

This chain connects TRBV5-4 to TRBJ1-6, with 8 bases fitting TRBD1. Germline V CDR1 and CDR2: SGHNT, YYREEE (reference sequence). J was trimmed by 4 bases and V by 4 bases; bases with no gene match: 4. This CDR3 is built from 15 residues. The CDR3 reads CASSPGGKYNSPLHF. As DNA, the CDR3 is TGTGCCAGCAGCCCAGGGGGCAAATATAATTCACCCCTCCACTTT.

CDR3 sequence (DNA): TGTGCCAGCAGTGGGGGGAACACTGAAGCTTTCTTT. This gives the protein CASSGGNTEAFF. The genes are TRBV28 and TRBJ1-1; the D gene is possibly TRBD1 (5 bases). Germline CDR1 MDHEN, CDR2 SYDVKM. V dropped 5 bases and J dropped 1 base, with 5 bases sitting between them. This CDR3 is 12 amino acids long.

This chain links TRBV15 with TRBJ2-5; the D is unclear. Trimming removed 2 bases at V and 0 bases at J, with 13 bases between. The germline gives CDR1 LNHNV, CDR2 YYDKDF (reference sequence). The CDR3 runs to 16 residues. The DNA for the CDR3 is TGTGCCACCAGCAGATCCCCGAACTATTACCAAGAGACCCAGTACTTC. It yields the protein CATSRSPNYYQETQYF.

The chain employs TRBV25-1 and TRBJ2-1; either TRBD1 or TRBD2 may fit D (5 bases each). Looked up from germline, CDR1 is MGHDK and CDR2 is SYGVNS. V gave up 6 bases and J gave up 5 bases, with 11 bases separating them. The CDR3 runs to 13 residues. CDR3: CASSFGTDNEQFF. The CDR3 coding sequence is TGTGCCAGCAGCTTTGGGACGGACAATGAGCAGTTCTTC.

The chain combines TRBV2 with TRBJ1-2; 7 bases match TRBD1. The CDR3 has 15 residues. Germline CDR1 SNHLY, CDR2 FYNNEI. Losses at the gene ends were 3 bases for V and 5 bases for J; bases not matched to a gene: 9. CDR3 residues: CASSDRRQGVYGYTF. The CDR3 DNA sequence: TGTGCCAGCAGTGATCGGCGACAGGGAGTTTATGGCTACACCTTC. The whole variable domain, filled in from reference TRBV2 and TRBJ1-2, reads EPEVTQTPSHQVTQMGQEVILRCVPISNHLYFYWYRQILGQKVEFLVSFYNNEISEKSEIFDDQFSVERPDGSNFTLKIRSTKLEDSAMYFCASSDRRQGVYGYTFGSGTRLTVV.

This clone was seen once. The gene calls are TRBV7-8 and TRBJ1-3; tentative D call: TRBD1 (5 bases). The CDR3 runs to 16 residues. The V gene's germline CDR1 is SGHVS and CDR2 FQNEAQ. The ends were cut back, 5 bases at V and 0 bases at J, with 14 bases in the middle. The CDR3, as DNA: TGTGCCAGCAGCCGATCGGGGGGGGACTCTGGAAACACCATATATTTT. This encodes CASSRSGGDSGNTIYF.

A few counts support this clone. CDR3: CASSFRAGTDTQYF. CDR3 bases: TGTGCCAGCAGCTTCAGGGCGGGGACAGATACGCAGTATTTT. The rearrangement uses TRBV7-3 and TRBJ2-3, with D possibly matching TRBD2 (6 bases). This CDR3 comprises 14 residues. Deletions cut 3 bases from V and 3 bases from J, with 10 bases between. CDR1 SGHTA and CDR2 FQGTGA come from the germline V gene.

The chain is built from TRBV27 and TRBJ1-6; TRBD1 matches at 7 bases. There are 15 residues in the CDR3. Germline CDR1 MNHEY, CDR2 SMNVEV (reference sequence). V trimming: 6 bases; J trimming: 8 bases; junction bases outside the gene matches: 10. This CDR3 is CASRYGTGADSPLHF. The CDR3 nucleotides are TGTGCCAGCAGATATGGAACAGGGGCGGATTCACCCCTCCACTTT.